This TCR beta chain stems from a study of blood T cell repertoires in COVID-19. Whole-study context: From the United States, Italy and Spain came samples of acute and convalescent COVID-19. The analysed material was cDNA or gDNA that came from T cells, B-cell-depleted T cells, or PBMCs.

CDR3 size: 14 residues. Deletions cut 5 bases from V and 1 base from J, with 11 bases between. Germline assignment: CDR1 SGHTA and CDR2 FQGNSA. Per the study methods: The assay estimated nucleated cells by amplifying reference gene primers. This table comes from immunoSEQ multiplex PCR, and its TCRdb copy is limited to in-frame clones, with some not included. V, J and clone size were drawn from that table, and D and trimming were deduced from the DNA. The repertoire holds about 64,000 clones, with more than 75% as singletons. This clone has a handful of counts. The rearrangement joins TRBV7-2 to TRBJ1-1; D may be TRBD1 (5 bases). The sequenced material came from peripheral blood. The receptor's source is a human donor in a cohort sampled during active COVID-19. The DNA of the CDR3 is TGTGCCAGCAGCATAGAGGGGTCGAACACTGAAGCTTTCTTT. This sequence encodes CASSIEGSNTEAFF.